This T cell receptor beta chain came from a study of PD-1 blockade in classical Hodgkin lymphoma. Study-wide findings and caveats: Newly diagnosed patients had diversity similar to the baseline diversity of complete responders.

Every patient relapsed after autologous stem cell transplantation, and brentuximab vedotin exposure varied. On this clone: Antigen: not known.

This CDR3 contains 15 residues. V gave up 6 bases and J gave up 4 bases; unmatched junction bases: 11. The germline gives CDR1 MNHEY, CDR2 SVGAGI. The method was immunoSEQ multiplex PCR; TCRdb's version includes in-frame clones alone and lacks a portion of them. Counted here are 41,000 or so clones, approximately 80% occurring once; the ten biggest clones make up 20% to 25%. The sequenced sample was peripheral blood mononuclear cells (PBMCs), obtained at baseline. The sequence came from a human donor with classical Hodgkin lymphoma. The chain joins TRBV6-5 to TRBJ1-1; TRBD1 agrees at 7 bases. The CDR3 loop is CASSPTGVGGTEAFF. The CDR3 DNA follows: TGTGCCAGCAGCCCTACAGGGGTCGGGGGCACTGAAGCTTTCTTT.